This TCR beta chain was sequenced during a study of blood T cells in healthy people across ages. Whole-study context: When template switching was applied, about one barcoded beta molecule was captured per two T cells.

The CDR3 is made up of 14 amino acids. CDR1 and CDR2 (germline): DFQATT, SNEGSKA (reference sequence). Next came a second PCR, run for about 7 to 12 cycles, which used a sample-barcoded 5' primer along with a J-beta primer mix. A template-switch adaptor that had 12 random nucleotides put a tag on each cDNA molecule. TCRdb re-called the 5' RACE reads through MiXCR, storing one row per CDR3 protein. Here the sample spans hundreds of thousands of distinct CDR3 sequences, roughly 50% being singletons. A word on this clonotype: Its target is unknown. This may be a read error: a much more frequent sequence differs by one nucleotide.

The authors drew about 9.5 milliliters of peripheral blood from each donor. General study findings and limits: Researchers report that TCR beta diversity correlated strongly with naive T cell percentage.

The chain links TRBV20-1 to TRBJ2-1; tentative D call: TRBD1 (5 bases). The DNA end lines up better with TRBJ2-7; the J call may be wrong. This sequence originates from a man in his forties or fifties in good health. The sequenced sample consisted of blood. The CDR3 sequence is CSARSDSLYNEQYF. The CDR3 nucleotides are TGCAGTGCGAGGTCTGACAGTTTATACAATGAGCAGTACTTC.